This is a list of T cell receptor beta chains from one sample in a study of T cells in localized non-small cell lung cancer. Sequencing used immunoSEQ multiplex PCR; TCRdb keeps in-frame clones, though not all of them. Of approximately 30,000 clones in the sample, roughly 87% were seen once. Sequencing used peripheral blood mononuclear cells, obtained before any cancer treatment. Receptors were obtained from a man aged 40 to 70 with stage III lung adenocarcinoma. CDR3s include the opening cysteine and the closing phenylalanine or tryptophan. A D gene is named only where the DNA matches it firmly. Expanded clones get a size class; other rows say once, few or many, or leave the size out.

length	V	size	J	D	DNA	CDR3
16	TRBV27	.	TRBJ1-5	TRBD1	TGTGCCAGCAGACACGCCGGGACAGGGTCATTTCAGCCCCAGCATTTT	CASRHAGTGSFQPQHF
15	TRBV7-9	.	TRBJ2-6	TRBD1	TGTGCCAGCAGCCAAGACAGGGCTGGGGCCAACGTCCTGACTTTC	CASSQDRAGANVLTF
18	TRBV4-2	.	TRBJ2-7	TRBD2	TGTGCCAGCAGCCACCCCCTAGCGGGGGGTCCCAAATCCTACGAGCAGTACTTC	CASSHPLAGGPKSYEQYF
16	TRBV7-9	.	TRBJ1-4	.	TGTGCCAGCAGCACCCAGAACTCGGCAACTAATGAAAAACTGTTTTTT	CASSTQNSATNEKLFF
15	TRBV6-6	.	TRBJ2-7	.	TGTGCCAGCAGTTACATCCGGGATTCCGCTGGGGAGCAGTACTTC	CASSYIRDSAGEQYF
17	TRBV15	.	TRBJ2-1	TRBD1	TGTGCCACCAGCAGGGATGTCCCGGGACAGGGCTACAATGAGCAGTTCTTC	CATSRDVPGQGYNEQFF
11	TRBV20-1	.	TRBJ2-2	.	TGCAGTGCTGCTAGCGTCGGGGAGCTGTTTTTT	CSAASVGELFF
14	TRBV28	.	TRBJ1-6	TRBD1	TGTGCCAGCAGTTTGGACAGGGCTCGATCACCCCTCCACTTT	CASSLDRARSPLHF
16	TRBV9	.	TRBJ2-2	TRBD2	TGTGCCAGCAGCGTAGGACTAGCGGGGGGCACCGGGGAGCTGTTTTTT	CASSVGLAGGTGELFF
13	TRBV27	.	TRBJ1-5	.	TGTGCCAGCAGTCACGCTCCTAGGATGCCCCAGCATTTT	CASSHAPRMPQHF
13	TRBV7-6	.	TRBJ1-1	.	TGTGCCAGCAGCTTCACACCGAACACTGAAGCTTTCTTT	CASSFTPNTEAFF
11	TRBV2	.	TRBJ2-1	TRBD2	TGTGCCAGCAGTGTACTAGCGGGGAATGTCTTC	CASSVLAGNVF
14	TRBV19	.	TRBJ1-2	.	TGTGCCAGTAGTATAGAATCGAAGAATTATGGCTACACCTTC	CASSIESKNYGYTF
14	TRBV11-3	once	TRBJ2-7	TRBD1	TGTGCCAGCAGCTTAGCGGGACAGGGCTACGAGCAGTACTTC	CASSLAGQGYEQYF
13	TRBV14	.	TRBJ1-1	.	TGTGCCAGCAGCCAATCGCGGCGCACAGAAGCTTTCTTT	CASSQSRRTEAFF
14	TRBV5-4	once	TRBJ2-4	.	TGTGCCAGCAGCGAAAGGGGAGCCAAAAACATTCAGTACTTC	CASSERGAKNIQYF
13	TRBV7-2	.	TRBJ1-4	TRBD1	TGTGCCAGCAGCTTACGACAGGGCGGAAAACTGTTTTTT	CASSLRQGGKLFF
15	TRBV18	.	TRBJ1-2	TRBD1	TGTGCCAGCTCACCGACAGGGGATGTGCGATATGGCTACACCTTC	CASSPTGDVRYGYTF